The rows below give T cell receptor beta chains drawn from one sample of a study of cytomegalovirus exposure and HLA in healthy donors. The assay was immunoSEQ multiplex PCR, and TCRdb's table has in-frame clones only and misses some. The sample lists 150,000 to 200,000 clones, roughly 87% seen once, with about 0.9% in the top ten. Material for sequencing was PBMCs. These receptor sequences come from a woman aged 25-40 years in good health and CMV-seronegative. CDR3s include the opening cysteine and the closing phenylalanine or tryptophan. D genes are given only for firm matches. Clone size, where shown, is once, few, many, or a class for clones that have expanded.

CDR3 protein	CDR3 DNA	clone size	D gene	V gene	J gene
CASSLEGQGWRGTYNEQFF	TGTGCCAGCAGCTTAGAAGGGCAAGGATGGCGGGGGACATACAATGAGCAGTTCTTC	-	-	TRBV11-2	TRBJ2-1
CAWSAYYRGSTEAFF	TGTGCCTGGAGTGCCTACTACAGGGGTAGTACTGAAGCTTTCTTT	-	TRBD1	TRBV30	TRBJ1-1
CASSRGLAGSYEQYF	TGTGCCAGCAGTCGCGGACTAGCGGGGTCCTACGAGCAGTACTTC	-	TRBD2	TRBV7-2	TRBJ2-7
CASSLAGTNTGELFF	TGCGCCAGCAGTCTAGCGGGGACGAACACCGGGGAGCTGTTTTTT	once	TRBD2	TRBV10-1	TRBJ2-2
CASSYSGGWPGNTIYF	TGTGCCAGCAGTTACTCTGGGGGCTGGCCTGGAAACACCATATATTTT	-	-	TRBV6-6	TRBJ1-3
CAWSRAGVIGGQPQHF	TGTGCCTGGAGTAGGGCAGGGGTCATTGGGGGACAGCCCCAGCATTTT	-	-	TRBV30	TRBJ1-5
CASSYGRGRDLYNEQFF	TGTGCCAGCAGCTATGGCAGGGGGCGCGACTTATACAATGAGCAGTTCTTC	-	TRBD1	TRBV7-2	TRBJ2-1
CASTDGGRGYTF	TGCGCCAGCACCGACGGGGGGCGCGGCTACACCTTC	-	-	TRBV10-2	TRBJ1-2
CSVELAGDINEQFF	TGCAGCGTTGAACTAGCGGGAGACATCAATGAGCAGTTCTTC	-	TRBD2	TRBV29-1	TRBJ2-1
CASSYPRQGGEKLFF	TGTGCCAGCAGTTACCCCAGACAGGGGGGTGAAAAACTGTTTTTT	-	TRBD1	TRBV6-6	TRBJ1-4
CASSLGTEDTEAFF	TGTGCCAGCAGCTTGGGGACAGAAGACACTGAAGCTTTCTTT	-	TRBD1	TRBV7-9	TRBJ1-1
CASSLDHWTGGADTQYF	TGTGCCAGCAGCTTAGATCACTGGACAGGGGGCGCAGATACGCAGTATTTT	-	TRBD1	TRBV11-2	TRBJ2-3
CASRTGTRAYEQYF	TGTGCCAGCAGAACCGGGACAAGGGCCTACGAGCAGTACTTC	-	-	TRBV6-5	TRBJ2-7
CASSRGQGDTEAFF	TGTGCCAGCAGCCGAGGACAGGGGGACACTGAAGCTTTCTTT	-	TRBD1	TRBV4-2	TRBJ1-1
CASRAPGVAGGTEAFF	TGTGCCAGTCGAGCACCAGGGGTCGCGGGGGGCACTGAAGCTTTCTTT	-	-	TRBV25-1	TRBJ1-1
CSVEGGVPAEAFF	TGCAGCGTTGAAGGTGGAGTCCCGGCTGAAGCTTTCTTT	once	-	TRBV29-1	TRBJ1-1
CNIVTGPGGEAFF	TGCAACATAGTGACAGGGCCTGGTGGGGAAGCTTTCTTT	-	TRBD1	TRBV29-1	TRBJ1-1
CASSLYGGTDTQYF	TGCGCCAGCAGCTTGTACGGGGGCACAGATACGCAGTATTTT	-	-	TRBV5-1	TRBJ2-3
CASSLIDRGYTDTQYF	TGTGCCAGCAGCTTGATCGACAGGGGTTACACAGATACGCAGTATTTT	-	TRBD1	TRBV5-6	TRBJ2-3
CASSLSSMNTEAFF	TGTGCCAGCAGTCTTAGCAGCATGAACACTGAAGCTTTCTTT	-	-	TRBV27	TRBJ1-1